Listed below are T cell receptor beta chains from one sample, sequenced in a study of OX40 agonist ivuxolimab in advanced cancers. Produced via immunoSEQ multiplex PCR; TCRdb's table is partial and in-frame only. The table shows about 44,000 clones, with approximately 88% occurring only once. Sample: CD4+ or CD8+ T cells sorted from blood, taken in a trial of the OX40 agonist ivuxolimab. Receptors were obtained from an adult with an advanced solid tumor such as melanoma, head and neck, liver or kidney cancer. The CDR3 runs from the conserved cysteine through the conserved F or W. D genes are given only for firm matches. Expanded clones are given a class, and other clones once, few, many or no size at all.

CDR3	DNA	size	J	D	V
CASSPGQASYNEQFF	TGTGCCAGCAGTCCCGGACAGGCCTCCTACAATGAGCAGTTCTTC	-	TRBJ2-1	TRBD1	TRBV27
CSVEGARDNSPLHF	TGCAGCGTTGAGGGGGCGCGGGATAATTCACCCCTCCACTTT	-	TRBJ1-6	-	TRBV29-1
CASSQDSGGPINEQFF	TGCGCCAGCAGCCAAGATTCGGGGGGGCCCATAAATGAGCAGTTCTTC	-	TRBJ2-1	TRBD2	TRBV4-3
CASSRGGRTSNEQFF	TGCGCCAGCAGCCGCGGGGGAAGAACTAGCAATGAGCAGTTCTTC	-	TRBJ2-1	TRBD2	TRBV4-3
CASSSGGTRNTIYF	TGTGCCAGCAGCTCAGGGGGAACAAGAAACACCATATATTTT	-	TRBJ1-3	TRBD1	TRBV6-5
CASSIETGTGELFF	TGTGCCAGCAGCATAGAGACAGGCACCGGGGAGCTGTTTTTT	-	TRBJ2-2	-	TRBV7-6
CASSQRAGNTDTQYF	TGTGCCAGCAGCCAGCGAGCGGGGAACACAGATACGCAGTATTTT	-	TRBJ2-3	TRBD2	TRBV14
CASSQEFGTGNQPQHF	TGCGCCAGCAGCCAAGAGTTCGGGACAGGGAATCAGCCCCAGCATTTT	-	TRBJ1-5	TRBD1	TRBV4-3
CASGLFQPQHF	TGTGCCAGCGGTCTATTTCAGCCCCAGCATTTT	-	TRBJ1-5	-	TRBV27
CASSPVASGMGAFGNQPQHF	TGTGCCAGCAGCCCCGTCGCGTCAGGGATGGGGGCTTTTGGCAATCAGCCCCAGCATTTT	-	TRBJ1-5	-	TRBV28
CASSFTRDRNTEAFF	TGTGCCAGTAGTTTCACTCGGGACAGGAACACTGAAGCTTTCTTT	once	TRBJ1-1	TRBD1	TRBV19
CASSLGLAGGRTGELFF	TGTGCCAGTAGCCTAGGCCTAGCGGGGGGGCGAACCGGGGAGCTGTTTTTT	-	TRBJ2-2	TRBD2	TRBV19
CASSEGLAGGSPVGETQYF	TGTGCCAGCAGTGAAGGACTAGCGGGGGGTAGTCCAGTGGGAGAGACCCAGTACTTC	-	TRBJ2-5	TRBD2	TRBV2
CASSIGTTAETQYF	TGTGCCAGCAGCATCGGGACCACAGCGGAGACCCAGTACTTC	-	TRBJ2-5	-	TRBV6-5
CASSVSGGGLTDTQYF	TGTGCCAGCAGCGTATCCGGGGGGGGGCTCACAGATACGCAGTATTTT	-	TRBJ2-3	TRBD2	TRBV7-8
CASSALKVSYNSPLHF	TGTGCCAGCAGTGCGCTGAAAGTCTCCTATAATTCACCCCTCCACTTT	-	TRBJ1-6	-	TRBV7-9
CAINEGGVNEQFF	TGTGCCATCAATGAGGGGGGCGTGAATGAGCAGTTCTTC	-	TRBJ2-1	-	TRBV10-3
CASSYGAGANVLTF	TGTGCCAGCAGTTACGGGGCTGGGGCCAACGTCCTGACTTTC	-	TRBJ2-6	-	TRBV6-5
CASSIEPGNNQPQHF	TGTGCCAGTAGTATAGAACCCGGGAACAATCAGCCCCAGCATTTT	-	TRBJ1-5	-	TRBV19
CASSQGDSGAGNQPQHF	TGCGCCAGCAGCCAAGGTGACTCGGGGGCGGGCAATCAGCCCCAGCATTTT	-	TRBJ1-5	-	TRBV4-1